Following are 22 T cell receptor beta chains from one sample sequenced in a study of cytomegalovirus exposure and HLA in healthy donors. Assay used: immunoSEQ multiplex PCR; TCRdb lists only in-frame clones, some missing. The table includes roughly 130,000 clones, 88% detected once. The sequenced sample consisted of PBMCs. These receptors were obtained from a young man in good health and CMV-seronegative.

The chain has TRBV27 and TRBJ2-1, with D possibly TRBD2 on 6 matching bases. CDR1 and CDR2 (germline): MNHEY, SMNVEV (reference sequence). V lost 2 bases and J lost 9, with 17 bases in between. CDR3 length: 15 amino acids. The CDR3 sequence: CASSLGDGSFREQFF. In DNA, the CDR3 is TGTGCCAGCAGTTTAGGGGACGGGAGCTTCCGTGAGCAGTTCTTC.

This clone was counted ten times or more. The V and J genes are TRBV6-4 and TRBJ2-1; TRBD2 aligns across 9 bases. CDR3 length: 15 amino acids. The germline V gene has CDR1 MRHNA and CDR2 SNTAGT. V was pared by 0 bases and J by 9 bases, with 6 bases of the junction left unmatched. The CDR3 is CASSDSVAGGSEQFF. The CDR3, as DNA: TGTGCCAGCAGTGACTCCGTGGCGGGAGGGTCTGAGCAGTTCTTC.

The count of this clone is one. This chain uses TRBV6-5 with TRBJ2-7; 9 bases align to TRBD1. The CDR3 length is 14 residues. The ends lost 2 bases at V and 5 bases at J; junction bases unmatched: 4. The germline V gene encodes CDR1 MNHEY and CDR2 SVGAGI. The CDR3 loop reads CASSYRDRADEQYF. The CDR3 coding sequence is TGTGCCAGCAGTTACAGGGACAGGGCTGACGAGCAGTACTTC.

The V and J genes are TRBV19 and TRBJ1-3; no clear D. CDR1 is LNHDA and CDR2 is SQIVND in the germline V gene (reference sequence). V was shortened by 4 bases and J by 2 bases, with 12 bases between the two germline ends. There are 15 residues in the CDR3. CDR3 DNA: TGTGCCAGTAGTAGTTGGAGGCAAACTGGAAACACCATATATTTT. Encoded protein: CASSSWRQTGNTIYF.

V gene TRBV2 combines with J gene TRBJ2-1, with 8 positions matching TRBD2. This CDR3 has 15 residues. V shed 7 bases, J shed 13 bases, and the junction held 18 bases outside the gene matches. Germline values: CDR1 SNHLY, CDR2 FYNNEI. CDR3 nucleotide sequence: TGTGCCAGCATCAGCCGGAGGACTAGCTTCAAGTCTCAGTTCTTC. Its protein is CASISRRTSFKSQFF.

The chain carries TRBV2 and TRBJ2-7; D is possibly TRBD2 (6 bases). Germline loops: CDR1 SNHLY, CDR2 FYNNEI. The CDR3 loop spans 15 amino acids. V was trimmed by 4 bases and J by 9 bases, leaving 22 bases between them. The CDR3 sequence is CASSVRDSGTAGQYF. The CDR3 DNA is TGTGCCAGCAGTGTTCGGGATAGCGGAACCGCGGGGCAGTACTTC.

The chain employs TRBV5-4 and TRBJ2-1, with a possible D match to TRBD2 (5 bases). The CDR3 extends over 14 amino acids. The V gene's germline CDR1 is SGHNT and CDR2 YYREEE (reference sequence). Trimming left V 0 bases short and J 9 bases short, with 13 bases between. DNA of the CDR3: TGTGCCAGCAGCTTGGTAGAGACTCGGGGTGAGCAGTTCTTC. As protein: CASSLVETRGEQFF.

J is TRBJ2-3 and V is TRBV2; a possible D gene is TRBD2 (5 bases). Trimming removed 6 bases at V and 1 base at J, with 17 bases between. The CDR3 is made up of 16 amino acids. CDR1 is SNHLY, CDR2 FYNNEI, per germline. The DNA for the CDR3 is TGTGCCAGCAGGGACTTGTCCAACTTCGGCACAGATACGCAGTATTTT. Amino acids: CASRDLSNFGTDTQYF.

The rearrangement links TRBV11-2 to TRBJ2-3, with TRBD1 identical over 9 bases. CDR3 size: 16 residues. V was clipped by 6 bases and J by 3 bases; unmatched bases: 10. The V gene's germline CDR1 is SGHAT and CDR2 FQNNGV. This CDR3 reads CASRGVVGTGTDTQYF. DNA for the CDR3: TGTGCCAGCAGAGGGGTGGTGGGGACAGGGACAGATACGCAGTATTTT.

CDR3 bases: TGTGCCAGCAGAAATTTGGGGACAAACAATCAGCCCCAGCATTTT. The encoded protein is CASRNLGTNNQPQHF. The chain couples TRBV6-5 to TRBJ1-5, with D tentatively TRBD1 (6 bases). Germline assignment: CDR1 MNHEY and CDR2 SVGAGI. The CDR3 totals 15 residues. V was trimmed by 6 bases and J by 3 bases, leaving 15 bases between them.

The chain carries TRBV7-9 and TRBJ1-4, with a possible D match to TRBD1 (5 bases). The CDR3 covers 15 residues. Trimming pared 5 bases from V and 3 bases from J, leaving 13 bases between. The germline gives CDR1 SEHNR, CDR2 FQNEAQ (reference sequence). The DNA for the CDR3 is TGTGCCAGCAGCCCATTCGGGGGGGCTAATGAAAAACTGTTTTTT. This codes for CASSPFGGANEKLFF. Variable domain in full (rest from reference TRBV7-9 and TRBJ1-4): DTGVSQNPRHKITKRGQNVTFRCDPISEHNRLYWYRQTLGQGPEFLTYFQNEAQLEKSRLLSDRFSAERPKGSFSTLEIQRTEQGDSAMYLCASSPFGGANEKLFFGSGTQLSVL.

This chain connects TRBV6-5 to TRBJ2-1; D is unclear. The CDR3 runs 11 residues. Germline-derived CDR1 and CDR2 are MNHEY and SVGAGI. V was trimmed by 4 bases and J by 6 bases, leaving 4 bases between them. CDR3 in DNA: TGTGCCAGCAGTTCCGGCAATGAGCAGTTCTTC. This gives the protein CASSSGNEQFF.

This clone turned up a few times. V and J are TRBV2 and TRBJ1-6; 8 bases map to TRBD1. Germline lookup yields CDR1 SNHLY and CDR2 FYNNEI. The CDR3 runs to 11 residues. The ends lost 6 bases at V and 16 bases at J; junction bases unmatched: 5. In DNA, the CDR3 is TGTGCCAGCAGCAGAGACAGGGGTCTCCACTTT. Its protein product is CASSRDRGLHF.

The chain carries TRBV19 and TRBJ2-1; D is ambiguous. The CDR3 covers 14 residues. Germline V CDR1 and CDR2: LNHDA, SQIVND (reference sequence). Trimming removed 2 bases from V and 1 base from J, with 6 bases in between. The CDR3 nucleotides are TGTGCCAGTAGTATATCAGGATCCTACAATGAGCAGTTCTTC. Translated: CASSISGSYNEQFF.

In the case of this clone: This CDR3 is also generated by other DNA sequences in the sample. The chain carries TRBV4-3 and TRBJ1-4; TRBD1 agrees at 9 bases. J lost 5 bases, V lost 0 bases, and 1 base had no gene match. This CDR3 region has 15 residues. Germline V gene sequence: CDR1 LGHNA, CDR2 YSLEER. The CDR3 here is CASSQEGQGNEKLFF. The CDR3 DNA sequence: TGCGCCAGCAGCCAAGAAGGACAGGGGAATGAAAAACTGTTTTTT.

CDR3 DNA sequence: TGTGCCAGCAGTTCGTGGACAGGGGGAGTTGAAGCTTTCTTT. This sequence encodes CASSSWTGGVEAFF. The V call is TRBV6-5, the J call TRBJ1-1, with 10 bases matching TRBD1. The junction had 6 bases not matched to a gene; V was cut back by 4 bases and J by 7 bases. There are 14 residues in the CDR3. Germline loops: CDR1 MNHEY, CDR2 SVGAGI.

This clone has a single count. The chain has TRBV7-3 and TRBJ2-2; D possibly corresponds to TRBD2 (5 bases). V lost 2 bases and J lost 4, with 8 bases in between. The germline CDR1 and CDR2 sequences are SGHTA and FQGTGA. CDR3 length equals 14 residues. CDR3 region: CASSLSRGTGELFF. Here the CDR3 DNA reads TGTGCCAGCAGCTTATCCCGGGGCACCGGGGAGCTGTTTTTT.

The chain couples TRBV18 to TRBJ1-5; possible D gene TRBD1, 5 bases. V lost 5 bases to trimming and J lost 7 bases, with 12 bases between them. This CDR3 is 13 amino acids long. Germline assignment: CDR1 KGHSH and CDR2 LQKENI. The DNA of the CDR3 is TGTGCCAGCTCAGGGGGAGGAGGACAGCCCCAGCATTTT. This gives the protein CASSGGGGQPQHF. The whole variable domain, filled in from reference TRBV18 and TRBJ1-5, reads NAGVMQNPRHLVRRRGQEARLRCSPMKGHSHVYWYRQLPEEGLKFMVYLQKENIIDESGMPKERFSAEFPKEGPSILRIQQVVRGDSAAYFCASSGGGGQPQHFGDGTRLSIL.

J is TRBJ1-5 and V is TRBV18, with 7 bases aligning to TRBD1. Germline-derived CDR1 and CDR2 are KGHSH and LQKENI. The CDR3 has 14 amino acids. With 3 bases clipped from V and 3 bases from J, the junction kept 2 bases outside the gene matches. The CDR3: CASSPGTDNQPQHF. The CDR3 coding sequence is TGTGCCAGCTCACCCGGGACAGACAATCAGCCCCAGCATTTT.

The CDR3 DNA reads as TGTGCCAGCAGCCGGGGACAGGGTACTGAAGCTTTCTTT. It codes for CASSRGQGTEAFF. The chain is built from TRBV6-6 and TRBJ1-1; 9 bases match TRBD1. The V segment lost 6 bases and the J segment 5 bases; nucleotides outside the gene matches: 4. Per the germline V gene, CDR1 is MNHNY and CDR2 is SVGAGI (reference sequence). The length of the CDR3 is 13 residues.

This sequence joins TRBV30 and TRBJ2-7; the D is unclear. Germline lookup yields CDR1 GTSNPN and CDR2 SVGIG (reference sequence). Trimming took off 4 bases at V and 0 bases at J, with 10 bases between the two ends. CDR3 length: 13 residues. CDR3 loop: CAWTPSSSYEQYF. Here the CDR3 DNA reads TGTGCCTGGACCCCCTCCAGCTCCTACGAGCAGTACTTC.

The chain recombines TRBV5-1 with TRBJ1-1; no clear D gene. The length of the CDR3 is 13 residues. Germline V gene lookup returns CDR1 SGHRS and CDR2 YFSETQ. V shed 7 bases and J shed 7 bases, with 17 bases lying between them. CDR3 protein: CASSKSRQHEAFF. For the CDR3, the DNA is TGCGCCAGCTCTAAATCCAGGCAGCATGAAGCTTTCTTT.